This T cell receptor beta chain appears in the sequencing data of a study of blood T cell repertoires in COVID-19. Study-level information: PBMCs, B-cell-depleted T cells, or T cells were the source of the cDNA or gDNA that made up the material.

This clone was picked up a small number of times. Assignments of participants to cohorts depended upon their own reported clinical history. For recovered donors of Cohort 3, there were two negative PCRs, clearance, or symptom resolution. Method: immunoSEQ multiplex PCR; TCRdb's copy keeps in-frame clones and lacks some. Found here are over 250,000 clones, roughly 89% of them singletons; the top ten hold 1.9%. The length of the CDR3 is 16 residues. The V and J ends lost 0 bases and 3 bases, in that order; junction bases with no gene match: 9. CDR1 is SGDLS and CDR2 is YYNGEE in the germline V gene. The receptor was isolated from a woman aged 60-70 years who had recovered from COVID-19. The chain combines TRBV9 with TRBJ2-7; 7 nucleotides line up with TRBD2. The source material was PBMCs or T cells enriched from blood (not recorded which). The CDR3 spells CASSVAPEGLDYEQYF. The DNA for the CDR3 is TGTGCCAGCAGCGTAGCTCCCGAAGGACTAGACTACGAGCAGTACTTC.